The text below deals with one TCR beta chain. This clonotype was recorded a few times. Its specific antigen is unknown. No much larger clone is present one base from it, and per-base qualities are unavailable. CDR1 and CDR2 (KGHSH, LQKENI) derive from the germline V gene. The CDR3 holds 15 amino acids from the cysteine to the phenylalanine. Only the CDR3 DNA is retained, 45 bases long and in frame from the first base. V drops 1 base and J drops 0 bases, leaving 9 bases in between. The sequencer was an Illumina HiSeq 1500. TCRdb cleaned the public reads at Q25 with fastp, built clones with MiXCR and kept in-frame beta chains. Rows are unified per CDR3 protein, each entry keeping the most common DNA and genes. The sample includes 600,000 to 700,000 distinct CDR3 sequences, with roughly a third observed a single time. The top ten hold about 20% of the sample. Interpreted using the paper, the treatment or condition label stands for: in vitro stimulation with specific CMV peptide epitopes to enrich CMV-specific T cells.

This entry is derived from a study of T cell repertoires in cytomegalovirus infection (dated by TCRdb to between 2019 and 2020). With regard to the full study: Peptide stimulations targeted recently identified HLA-C-restricted CMV epitopes, whose presentation resists viral immunomodulation, together with well-studied HLA-B-restricted epitopes. Donor HLA type was relevant to the analysis, as public TCR beta signatures indicated carriage of CMV infection together with the matching HLA type. On the study overall, not on this receptor specifically: In the ex vivo response, HLA-C-restricted CMV-specific TCR beta clonotypes were dominant, and in two of eight donors the single most frequent clonotype came from this HLA-C-restricted group. In both this cohort and an independent roughly 350-donor cohort, the cumulative frequency of public TCR beta family members distinguished carriers of CMV infection plus the relevant HLA type.

The TCR was taken from a human donor in good health (CMV status not recorded). Some clones in this sample may be carry-over from other donors' samples. The source material was cultured PBMCs, sampled from culture after CMV antigen stimulation. This chain is built from TRBV18 and TRBJ1-2, and possibly TRBD1, on 6 matching bases. This receptor has the CDR3 CASSPLGTTNYGYTF. The base sequence is TGTGCCAGCTCACCACTAGGGACAACTAACTATGGCTACACCTTC.